The rows below give T cell receptor beta chains drawn from one sample of a study of shared clonotypes between healthy human individuals. Produced via immunoSEQ multiplex PCR; TCRdb's table is partial and in-frame only. The table has a few million clones, over 85% seen once; the top ten hold under 2%. Specimen: naive CD8+ T cells from PBMCs. These receptors were obtained from a man between 18 and 35 years old in good health. Some clones in this sample may be carry-over from other donors' samples. Each CDR3 is given with its conserved first and last residue. The D gene is left open where the match is weak. Only some rows state a clone size, as once, few, many or a class for expanded clones.

>TRBD1|TRBJ2-5|.|TRBV7-9
CASSQTGSSETQYF
TGTGCCAGCAGCCAGACAGGGTCAAGCGAGACCCAGTACTTC
>.|TRBJ2-1|.|TRBV5-1
CASSWEDRKEQFF
TGCGCCAGCAGCTGGGAGGACAGGAAAGAGCAGTTCTTC
>.|TRBJ2-7|once|TRBV4-2
CASSQDGSRGLDEQYF
TGTGCCAGCAGCCAAGATGGTAGCAGGGGCCTCGACGAGCAGTACTTC
>.|TRBJ2-7|.|TRBV4-3
CASSQERTALSYEQYF
TGCGCCAGCAGCCAAGAAAGGACAGCCCTATCCTACGAGCAGTACTTC
>TRBD1|TRBJ2-1|.|TRBV9
CASTGQEYNEQFF
TGTGCCAGCACCGGACAGGAGTACAATGAGCAGTTCTTC
>.|TRBJ1-1|.|TRBV9
CASSIPGAEAFF
TGTGCCAGCAGCATACCGGGCGCTGAAGCTTTCTTT
>.|TRBJ2-7|.|TRBV7-6
CASSPLAGGAYEQYF
TGTGCCAGCAGCCCCCTTGCCGGAGGAGCCTACGAGCAGTACTTC
>.|TRBJ2-7|.|TRBV7-8
CASSLALGVAYEQYF
TGTGCCAGCAGCTTAGCGTTGGGGGTCGCCTACGAGCAGTACTTC
>TRBD1|TRBJ2-4|.|TRBV11-3
CASSSGQGGDIQYF
TGTGCCAGCAGCTCGGGACAGGGGGGAGACATTCAGTACTTC
>.|TRBJ1-1|.|TRBV9
CASSPHRRNTEAFF
TGTGCCAGCAGCCCTCACAGACGCAACACTGAAGCTTTCTTT
>TRBD2|TRBJ2-3|.|TRBV2
CASSGSSGSPDTQYF
TGTGCCAGCAGTGGGTCGAGCGGGAGTCCGGATACGCAGTATTTT
>TRBD1|TRBJ1-1|.|TRBV5-1
CASSPDLLNTGGGYTEAFF
TGCGCCAGCAGCCCCGACCTTCTAAATACAGGGGGCGGATACACTGAAGCTTTCTTT
>.|TRBJ2-1|once|TRBV14
CASSQGGLSEQFF
TGTGCCAGCAGCCAAGGAGGGTTATCTGAGCAGTTCTTC
>.|TRBJ1-2|.|TRBV6-6
CASSSKHRDTNYGYTF
TGTGCCAGCAGCTCAAAGCACAGGGATACCAACTATGGCTACACCTTC
>.|TRBJ2-5|.|TRBV9
CASTSAGRGETQYF
TGTGCCAGCACCTCGGCGGGGAGAGGGGAGACCCAGTACTTC
>TRBD2|TRBJ2-1|.|TRBV7-9
CASTNGLAGGPYEQFF
TGTGCCAGCACCAACGGGCTAGCGGGAGGGCCTTATGAGCAGTTCTTC
>.|TRBJ2-7|.|TRBV11-2
CASRDGGSYEQYF
TGTGCCAGCAGGGACGGGGGCTCCTACGAGCAGTACTTC
>.|TRBJ1-4|once|TRBV28
CASSSTQGGREKLFF
TGTGCCAGCAGTTCAACACAGGGTGGGAGGGAAAAACTGTTTTTT
>.|TRBJ2-7|.|TRBV29-1
CSVPPLPPDEQYF
TGCAGCGTCCCCCCCTTACCACCCGACGAGCAGTACTTC
>.|TRBJ2-1|.|TRBV7-8
CASSLAAASADSYNEQFF
TGTGCCAGCAGCTTAGCGGCGGCGAGCGCGGACTCCTACAATGAGCAGTTCTTC
>TRBD1|TRBJ2-7|.|TRBV27
CASSFGQGYEQYF
TGTGCCAGCAGTTTCGGACAGGGGTACGAGCAGTACTTC
>TRBD1|TRBJ2-6|.|TRBV9
CASSDSIIPRDRAPGANVLTF
TGTGCCAGCAGCGATTCGATCATCCCCCGGGACAGGGCTCCTGGGGCCAACGTCCTGACTTTC
>TRBD1|TRBJ1-4|once|TRBV4-1
CASSQVGTGFGEKLFF
TGCGCCAGCAGCCAAGTTGGGACAGGGTTTGGTGAAAAACTGTTTTTT
>.|TRBJ2-7|.|TRBV27
CASRHLRGSEQYF
TGTGCCAGCAGACATTTACGGGGGAGCGAGCAGTACTTC
>TRBD2|TRBJ2-5|.|TRBV7-3
CASSSGGRRAQETQYF
TGTGCCAGCAGCTCGGGAGGTCGGAGGGCCCAAGAGACCCAGTACTTC
>TRBD2|TRBJ2-2|.|TRBV13
CASSLGRGHGAGDTGELFF
TGTGCCAGCAGCTTGGGTAGGGGTCACGGAGCGGGAGACACCGGGGAGCTGTTTTTT
>.|TRBJ1-1|.|TRBV15
CATEPGPGGTEAFF
TGTGCCACCGAGCCCGGCCCCGGGGGGACTGAAGCTTTCTTT
>.|TRBJ1-5|.|TRBV7-9
CASRAGQPQHF
TGTGCCAGCAGGGCAGGTCAGCCCCAGCATTTT
>.|TRBJ1-2|.|TRBV10-3
CAISESGTGEGYTF
TGTGCCATCAGTGAGTCGGGGACGGGGGAAGGCTACACCTTC
>.|TRBJ1-5|.|TRBV27
CASSPAPLNSNQPQHF
TGTGCCAGCAGTCCTGCCCCCCTAAATAGCAATCAGCCCCAGCATTTT
>.|TRBJ2-3|once|TRBV11-2
CASSADTQYF
TGTGCCAGCAGTGCAGATACGCAGTATTTT
>.|TRBJ1-1|.|TRBV7-2
CASSPPSGEGFF
TGTGCCAGCAGCCCACCGTCAGGGGAGGGTTTCTTT
>.|TRBJ2-3|.|TRBV7-2
CASSLPSREGTQYF
TGTGCCAGCAGCTTACCTTCGAGGGAAGGTACGCAGTATTTT
>.|TRBJ2-5|.|TRBV28
CASSLRGETQYF
TGTGCCAGCAGTTTGAGGGGCGAGACCCAGTACTTC
>.|TRBJ1-5|.|TRBV27
CASSLTSNQPQHF
TGTGCCAGCAGTCTCACCAGCAATCAGCCCCAGCATTTT
>.|TRBJ2-7|.|TRBV6-5
CASSYGLGRGYEQYF
TGTGCCAGCAGTTACGGTCTAGGCAGGGGTTACGAGCAGTACTTC
>TRBD1|TRBJ2-7|once|TRBV7-9
CASSNGGAGGHEQYF
TGTGCCAGCAGCAACGGTGGGGCAGGGGGCCACGAGCAGTACTTC
>TRBD2|TRBJ2-1|.|TRBV6-5
CASRGGGRTDEQFF
TGTGCCAGCAGGGGGGGCGGGAGGACGGATGAGCAGTTCTTC
>TRBD2|TRBJ2-1|once|TRBV29-1
CSVARTSGRANEQFF
TGCAGCGTCGCAAGGACTAGCGGGAGGGCCAATGAGCAGTTCTTC
>.|TRBJ2-1|.|TRBV10-3
CAISESGTPSYNEQFF
TGTGCCATCAGTGAGTCGGGGACCCCCTCCTACAATGAGCAGTTCTTC
>TRBD1|TRBJ2-7|once|TRBV7-2
CASSFPGTGVYEQYF
TGTGCCAGCAGCTTCCCCGGGACAGGGGTTTACGAGCAGTACTTC
>TRBD1|TRBJ1-5|.|TRBV27
CASTPIGEGAQPQHF
TGTGCCAGCACCCCCATTGGGGAGGGGGCCCAGCCCCAGCATTTT
>.|TRBJ2-2|.|TRBV7-9
CASSLGHGELFF
TGTGCCAGCAGCTTGGGGCACGGGGAGCTGTTTTTT